The 8 T cell receptor beta chains listed next were all sequenced from one sample in a study of molecular identifiers for immune sequencing clone quantification. Using its own MiXCR run on the PCR reads, TCRdb lists one record per CDR3 protein. The sample carries hundreds of thousands of distinct CDR3 sequences, roughly 27% recorded once. The sample consisted of naive CD8+ T cells from blood, with Jurkat cell RNA spiked in. Subset defined: FACS-sorted CD8+CD4-CCR7+CD45RA+ naive T cells. These receptors all stem from a human donor in good health. Some libraries in this study had Jurkat cell RNA spiked in.

This clonotype came up many times. The CDR3 reads CASSPRGAGGIDTQYF. As DNA, the CDR3 is TGTGCCAGCAGTCCCCGCGGGGCGGGAGGGATAGATACGCAGTATTTT. The chain uses TRBV27 and TRBJ2-3, with 9 bases identical to TRBD2. Germline V lookup: CDR1 MNHEY, CDR2 SMNVEV (reference sequence). After removal of 5 bases from V and 5 bases from J, the junction contained 11 bases not matched to a gene. The CDR3 has 16 residues.

Many counts were recorded for this clonotype. The V and J genes are TRBV3-1 and TRBJ2-2; TRBD1 might be the D (5 bases). This CDR3 is 15 amino acids long. Germline V gene data show CDR1 as LGHDT and CDR2 as YNNKEL (reference sequence). The ends were cut back, 1 base at V and 8 bases at J, with 14 bases in the middle. This CDR3 is CASSQVSRAVGELFF. In nucleotides, the CDR3 is TGTGCCAGCAGCCAAGTCTCCAGGGCGGTTGGGGAGCTGTTTTTT.

Comment on this clonotype: A junction boundary mismatches the germline segment, possibly from a read error. The chain uses TRBV9 and TRBJ1-1; the D gene is possibly TRBD1 (5 bases). CDR1 is SGDLS, CDR2 YYNGEE, per germline. The CDR3 runs 13 residues. The CDR3 is CARRPGAETAAFF. CDR3 sequence (DNA): TGTGCCCGCCGCCCCGGGGCCGAAACTGCAGCTTTCTTT.

This clonotype was recorded once. This sequence may be a read error, since a much larger clone differs from it by one base. This chain connects TRBV28 to TRBJ2-5; D possibly uses TRBD1 or TRBD2 (5 bases each). V was clipped by 6 bases and J by 0 bases, with 11 bases between them. Germline CDR1 is MDHEN and CDR2 is SYDVKM. The length of the CDR3 is 14 residues. CDR3 nucleotides: TGTGCCAGCAGGGGGGAGCGGTACCAAGAGACCCAGTACTTC. It yields the protein CASRGERYQETQYF.

This clonotype was found many times. The V and J genes are TRBV29-1 and TRBJ2-7, with D possibly being TRBD2 (5 bases). CDR1 SQVTM and CDR2 ANQGSEA come from the germline V gene. The CDR3 is 13 amino acids. V was clipped by 4 bases and J by 2 bases, with 12 bases between them. CDR3 sequence reads: CSVAPGSTYEQYF. CDR3 DNA: TGCAGCGTTGCCCCGGGGTCCACCTACGAGCAGTACTTC.

As to this clonotype: A read error is possible here, since a much larger clone lies one base away. The chain couples TRBV25-1 to TRBJ2-3, with 10 bases lining up with TRBD2. Trimming cost V 5 bases and J 11 bases; bases outside gene matches: 13. The CDR3 is 15 residues long. Germline values: CDR1 MGHDK, CDR2 SYGVNS. The DNA for the CDR3 is TGTGCCAGCAGTCTACCGGGACTAGCGAGGGCGAAGCAGTATTTT. Protein sequence: CASSLPGLARAKQYF.

The sample holds many counts of this clonotype. The V and J genes are TRBV29-1 and TRBJ2-7, with 8 bases fitting TRBD1. With V trimmed by 1 base and J by 2 bases, 4 bases remained unmatched. Per germline, CDR1 SQVTM and CDR2 ANQGSEA. The CDR3 contains 14 residues. CDR3 sequence: CSVEGTGIPYEQYF. CDR3 in DNA: TGCAGCGTTGAAGGGACAGGGATCCCCTACGAGCAGTACTTC.

Only a few counts were recorded for this clonotype. CDR3 amino acids: CASSYQGANEQFF. CDR3 DNA: TGTGCCAGCAGTTACCAAGGGGCAAATGAGCAGTTCTTC. The chain has TRBV6-5 and TRBJ2-1; maybe TRBD1 (5 bases). This CDR3 has 13 residues. Germline CDR1 and CDR2: MNHEY and SVGAGI. With 2 bases removed from V and 7 bases from J, the gap between germline ends came to 9 bases.